This is a list of T cell receptor beta chains from one sample in a study of shared clonotypes between healthy human individuals. The protocol was immunoSEQ multiplex PCR, while the TCRdb copy is restricted to in-frame clones and leaves out a portion. The sample gives 2 million to 2.5 million clones, more than 90% of which show up once; roughly 0.13% is in the top ten. Specimen: naive CD4+ T cells sorted from blood. The source of these receptors is a man between 18 and 29 years old in good health. Each CDR3 is given with its conserved first and last residue. D genes are given only for firm matches. Part of the rows lack a size; the others show once, few, many or a class for expanded clones.

>NA|NA|TRBV19|15|TRBJ2-5
TGTGCCAGTAGTACGGGGATAAAATTAGTGGAGACCCAGTACTTC
CASSTGIKLVETQYF
>NA|NA|TRBV19|13|TRBJ1-2
TGTGCCAGTAATTTTGGAGCTAACTATGGCTACACCTTC
CASNFGANYGYTF
>NA|TRBD2|TRBV27|16|TRBJ2-7
TGTGCCAGCAGTTGGACTAGCGGGAGGGCCGGAGGCGAGCAGTACTTC
CASSWTSGRAGGEQYF
>once|NA|TRBV9|10|TRBJ2-7
TGCGGGGGAGAACCCTACGAGCAGTACTTC
CGGEPYEQYF
>NA|NA|TRBV5-4|16|TRBJ2-7
TGTGCCAGCAGCTCCTTGGGTAGCGGACTAACCTACGAGCAGTACTTC
CASSSLGSGLTYEQYF
>few|NA|TRBV19|13|TRBJ1-1
TGTGCCAGTAGTCGGACGCTGAACACTGAAGCTTTCTTT
CASSRTLNTEAFF
>few|NA|TRBV19|14|TRBJ1-6
TGTGCCACATCGCTCGGGGGACCGAATTCACCCCTCCACTTT
CATSLGGPNSPLHF
>NA|NA|TRBV7-6|15|TRBJ2-7
TGTGCCAGCAGCTTAGATCCGGACAGAGCTTTTGCGCAGTACTTC
CASSLDPDRAFAQYF
>NA|TRBD1|TRBV28|16|TRBJ1-5
TGTGCCAGCAGAAGTTCCGGACAGGGGAACAATCAGCCCCAGCATTTT
CASRSSGQGNNQPQHF
>NA|TRBD1|TRBV2|15|TRBJ1-2
TGTGCCAGCAGTGGGACCGGGACAGGGGATTATGGCTACACCTTC
CASSGTGTGDYGYTF
>NA|NA|TRBV5-1|12|TRBJ1-2
TGCGCCACTACAGACGCGGCCCGTGGCTACACCTTC
CATTDAARGYTF
>NA|NA|TRBV2|13|TRBJ2-7
TGTGCCAGCAGGTCGGACGGTTCCTACGAGCAGTACTTC
CASRSDGSYEQYF
>NA|NA|TRBV5-1|16|TRBJ2-5
TGCGCCAGCAGCTTGGTAGGAACAGGGTCTGTCCAGACCCAGTACTTC
CASSLVGTGSVQTQYF
>NA|TRBD2|TRBV2|19|TRBJ2-1
TGTGCCATGCGAGGGGGATCCTACGGAGGGACTAGCGGGAGTTATGAGCAGTTCTTC
CAMRGGSYGGTSGSYEQFF
>NA|NA|TRBV28|13|TRBJ2-2
TGTGCCAGCAGGGATACGAACACCGGGGAGCTGTTTTTT
CASRDTNTGELFF
>once|NA|TRBV5-6|15|TRBJ2-5
TGTGCCAGCAGCTTGTGGGGGAGGTTTCAAGAGACCCAGTACTTC
CASSLWGRFQETQYF
>NA|TRBD1|TRBV5-4|16|TRBJ2-7
TGTGCCAGCAGCCGGAATAAACAGGGGATAGGGTACGAGCAGTACTTC
CASSRNKQGIGYEQYF
>once|NA|TRBV5-8|17|TRBJ1-5
TGTGCCAGCAGCTTGGCCAGGGCAACCACTAGCAATCAGCCCCAGCATTTT
CASSLARATTSNQPQHF
>NA|TRBD2|TRBV18|19|TRBJ2-4
TGTGCCAGCTCACCACTTCGGACTAGCGGGGGCCTAGCCAAAAACATTCAGTACTTC
CASSPLRTSGGLAKNIQYF
>NA|NA|TRBV19|18|TRBJ1-5
TGTGCCAGTAGCGCCTCCCGGGGGCGCGTCTTTAGCAATCAGCCCCAGCATTTT
CASSASRGRVFSNQPQHF
>NA|TRBD2|TRBV18|17|TRBJ2-3
TGTGCCAGCTCACCACTAAAATCGGGGGGGCGCACAGATACGCAGTATTTT
CASSPLKSGGRTDTQYF
>NA|NA|TRBV2|13|TRBJ1-5
TGTGCCAGCACCGCGGGACTCAATCAGCCCCAGCATTTT
CASTAGLNQPQHF
>NA|TRBD2|TRBV29-1|13|TRBJ2-3
TGCAGCGCCACTAGCGGAGACACAGATACGCAGTATTTT
CSATSGDTDTQYF
>NA|NA|TRBV6-1|11|TRBJ2-7
TGTGCCAGCAGTGAAAGGGACGAGCAGTACTTC
CASSERDEQYF
>NA|NA|TRBV6-5|13|TRBJ2-7
TGTGCCAGCAGTCTAGAATGGGGCTACGAGCAGTACTTC
CASSLEWGYEQYF
>NA|NA|TRBV7-8|14|TRBJ2-3
TGTGCCAGCAGCTCCCCGGGTCACACAGATACGCAGTATTTT
CASSSPGHTDTQYF
>NA|NA|TRBV7-2|16|TRBJ1-3
TGTGCCAGCAGCTTAGCGACCGGGGTATCTGGAAACACCATATATTTT
CASSLATGVSGNTIYF
>NA|TRBD1|TRBV5-1|15|TRBJ1-1
TGCGCCAGCAGCCTGATCACAGGGGGAGGAACTGAAGCTTTCTTT
CASSLITGGGTEAFF
>NA|TRBD2|TRBV5-6|17|TRBJ2-2
TGTGCCAGCAGCCCGGGACTAGCGGGAGGGCCGTCCGGGGAGCTGTTTTTT
CASSPGLAGGPSGELFF
>NA|NA|TRBV13|15|TRBJ1-3
TGTGCCAGCAGCTTAGAGGCACACTCTGGAAACACCATATATTTT
CASSLEAHSGNTIYF
>NA|NA|TRBV27|16|TRBJ2-3
TGTGCCAGCAGTTTAAATCTAGCGCGAAGCACAGATACGCAGTATTTT
CASSLNLARSTDTQYF
>few|NA|TRBV5-4|12|TRBJ1-2
TGTGCCAGCAGCCAGGACAGCTATGGCTACACCTTC
CASSQDSYGYTF
>once|NA|TRBV11-2|16|TRBJ1-1
TGTGCCAGCAGTCTCATCCGGAGGGGGTTTAACACTGAAGCTTTCTTT
CASSLIRRGFNTEAFF
>NA|NA|TRBV6-5|14|TRBJ1-5
TGTGCCAGCAGTTACCGGCTCGGCAATCAGCCCCAGCATTTT
CASSYRLGNQPQHF
>NA|NA|TRBV19|13|TRBJ1-1
TGTGCCACCTCACCGACGAGGACGGCTGAAGCTTTCTTT
CATSPTRTAEAFF
>NA|TRBD2|TRBV10-3|13|TRBJ2-5
TGTGCCTCCTTCAGCGGGGGTCAAGAGACCCAGTACTTC
CASFSGGQETQYF
>NA|TRBD2|TRBV4-3|16|TRBJ2-2
TGCGCCAGCAGCCAAGAGGCGGGGGTAAACACCGGGGAGCTGTTTTTT
CASSQEAGVNTGELFF
>NA|NA|TRBV5-1|13|TRBJ2-3
TGCGCCAGCAGCTTTTCTAGCGCAGATACGCAGTATTTT
CASSFSSADTQYF
>once|TRBD2|TRBV9|17|TRBJ2-2
TGTGCCAGCAGCGTAGATGGCGGGGGGGCGACCACCGGGGAGCTGTTTTTT
CASSVDGGGATTGELFF
>NA|TRBD2|TRBV6-1|14|TRBJ2-1
TGTGCCAGCAGTGTCGGGGGGGGGCTCAATGAGCAGTTCTTC
CASSVGGGLNEQFF
>NA|NA|TRBV28|17|TRBJ1-6
TGTGCCAGCAGTTTGGCAGGATCCTCCTCCTATAATTCACCCCTCCACTTT
CASSLAGSSSYNSPLHF
>NA|NA|TRBV5-1|14|TRBJ2-1
TGCGCCAGCAGCTTGGGTGGCACTAGGAATGAGCAGTTCTTC
CASSLGGTRNEQFF
>NA|NA|TRBV7-9|15|TRBJ1-2
TGTGCCAGCAGCGTTAGACAGGAGACTAACTATGGCTACACCTTC
CASSVRQETNYGYTF
>NA|NA|TRBV6-6|14|TRBJ2-2
TGTGCCAGCAGTTCTAACAGTAACACCGGGGAGCTGTTTTTT
CASSSNSNTGELFF